Following are 23 T cell receptor beta chains from one sample sequenced in a study of T cells in Graves' hyperthyroidism and ophthalmopathy. Amplification targeted TCR beta CDR3 regions from RNA transcripts. Primed by the HTBI set, a first-round RT-PCR was run on the TCR CDR3. Via MiXCR, TCRdb re-called the multiplex PCR reads, giving one row per CDR3 protein. Seen here are almost 600,000 distinct CDR3 sequences, roughly 14% observed once, and the top ten hold more than 4.5%. Sequenced: blood. These receptors were taken from a woman aged 25 to 39 with Graves' hyperthyroidism that later progressed to Graves' ophthalmopathy.

Regarding this clonotype: A single base separates this from a much larger clone, so it may be a read error. J is TRBJ2-5 and V is TRBV3-1; 10 bases line up with TRBD2. There are 15 residues in the CDR3. The germline V gene has CDR1 LGHDT and CDR2 YNNKEL (reference sequence). The CDR3 nucleotides read TGTGACAGCAGCCAAGCTAGCGGGGGAGGAGAGACCCAGTACTTC. Protein sequence: CDSSQASGGGETQYF.

The CDR3 loop reads CASSLGDRGQQPQHF. The CDR3 DNA follows: TGTGCCAGCAGCTTGGGAGACAGGGGGCAACAGCCCCAGCATTTT. The gene calls are TRBV7-8 and TRBJ1-5; 10 bases fit TRBD1. The CDR3 sequence is 15 residues long. Germline trimming cut 3 bases from V and 7 bases from J; bases unmatched to any gene: 6. Germline V CDR1 and CDR2: SGHVS, FQNEAQ. The whole variable domain, remainder taken from reference TRBV7-8 and TRBJ1-5, is GAGVSQSPRYKVAKRGQDVALRCDPISGHVSLFWYQQALGQGPEFLTYFQNEAQLDKSGLPSDRFFAERPEGSVSTLKIQRTQQEDSAVYLCASSLGDRGQQPQHFGDGTRLSIL.

This clonotype was detected many times. The chain carries TRBV6-5 and TRBJ1-1, with D tentatively TRBD1 (5 bases). There are 13 residues in the CDR3. The germline V gene encodes CDR1 MNHEY and CDR2 SVGAGI. Trimming took off 0 bases at V and 7 bases at J, with 9 bases between the two ends. The CDR3 spells CASSYSGDYEAFF. The CDR3 DNA reads TGTGCCAGCAGTTACTCAGGGGACTATGAAGCTTTCTTT.

The table lists this clonotype with many counts. This chain joins TRBV27 and TRBJ1-5; D possibly corresponds to TRBD1 (5 bases). V lost 8 bases and J 7 bases, leaving 12 bases between the germline ends. CDR3 length: 12 amino acids. Per the germline V gene, CDR1 is MNHEY and CDR2 is SMNVEV (reference sequence). CDR3 residues: CASGGVGQPQHF. CDR3 coding DNA: TGTGCCAGCGGGGGTGTGGGACAGCCCCAGCATTTT.

This clonotype occurred many times. This chain joins TRBV3-1 and TRBJ1-5, with 8 positions matching TRBD1. This CDR3 contains 16 residues. With V trimmed by 2 bases and J by 0 bases, 3 bases remained unmatched. The germline V gene encodes CDR1 LGHDT and CDR2 YNNKEL (reference sequence). Written as DNA, the CDR3 is TGTGCCAGCAGCCAATCGGGACAGGTTAGCAATCAGCCCCAGCATTTT. Protein: CASSQSGQVSNQPQHF.

This chain connects TRBV9 to TRBJ1-1; TRBD1 might be the D (5 bases). V gave up 0 bases and J gave up 6 bases, with 15 bases separating them. This CDR3 has 15 amino acids. Looked up from germline, CDR1 is SGDLS and CDR2 is YYNGEE. The CDR3 sequence: CASSVEQGRFAEAFF. CDR3 sequence (DNA): TGTGCCAGCAGCGTAGAGCAGGGAAGGTTCGCTGAAGCTTTCTTT. The full variable domain, rest sourced from reference TRBV9 and TRBJ1-1, is DSGVTQTPKHLITATGQRVTLRCSPRSGDLSVYWYQQSLDQGLQFLIQYYNGEERAKGNILERFSAQQFPDLHSELNLSSLELGDSALYFCASSVEQGRFAEAFFGQGTRLTVV.

This clonotype was seen ten or more times. CDR3 loop: CASSQSVYEQYF. In nucleotides, the CDR3 is TGTGCCAGCAGCCAATCCGTCTACGAGCAGTACTTC. This rearrangement joins TRBV14 to TRBJ2-7; D is unresolved. In germline, CDR1 is SGHDN, CDR2 FVKESK. The ends were cut back, 2 bases at V and 3 bases at J, with 5 bases in the middle. This CDR3 is built from 12 residues.

The rearrangement uses TRBV12-3 or TRBV12-4 and TRBJ2-2; possible D gene TRBD2, 6 bases. The CDR3 consists of 16 residues. The V gene lost 1 base and the J gene lost 0 bases, with 9 bases spanning the gap. The CDR3 region is CASSLVSGANTGELFF. CDR3 nucleotides: TGTGCCAGCAGTTTAGTCTCGGGGGCGAACACCGGGGAGCTGTTTTTT.

This clonotype was observed at least ten times. The V call is TRBV6-1, the J call TRBJ2-3, with 8 bases lining up with TRBD1. The J segment lost 2 bases and the V segment lost 6 bases, leaving 10 bases of the junction unmatched. The CDR3 spans 16 residues. From germline, CDR1 is MNHNS and CDR2 SASEGT. The CDR3 DNA is TGTGCCAGCAGCCCGGACAGGGATGGTGTCACAGATACGCAGTATTTT. Translation: CASSPDRDGVTDTQYF.

The rearrangement links TRBV29-1 to TRBJ2-1, with 9 positions matching TRBD2. Per the germline V gene, CDR1 is SQVTM and CDR2 is ANQGSEA. The ends lost 6 bases at V and 4 bases at J; junction bases unmatched: 16. The CDR3 covers 17 residues. The CDR3 nucleotides are TGCAGCGTGGGTGGTAGCGGGAGCGCCAGTTCTTACAATGAGCAGTTCTTC. Translated, it gives CSVGGSGSASSYNEQFF.

This clonotype was detected ten times or more. The V gene is TRBV4-3, the J gene TRBJ2-2, with TRBD2 matching over 8 bases. CDR3 size: 19 residues. Germline V CDR1 and CDR2: LGHNA, YSLEER. Trimming took 4 bases from V and 0 from J; bases not matched to a gene: 13. The CDR3 DNA sequence: TGCGCCAGCAGCCGCGAACTTCCTTGGGGACTAGCGAACACCGGGGAGCTGTTTTTT. Translated: CASSRELPWGLANTGELFF.

The chain has TRBV5-6 and TRBJ1-5; D is perhaps TRBD1 (6 bases). The CDR3 is made up of 16 amino acids. V was trimmed by 2 bases and J by 1 base, leaving 13 bases between them. CDR1 and CDR2 (germline): SGHDT, YYEEEE. The CDR3 bases are TGTGCCAGCAGCTTTTCGGGGGGCGTAAGCAATCAGCCCCAGCATTTT. Encoded protein: CASSFSGGVSNQPQHF.

This rearrangement joins TRBV6-1 to TRBJ2-7; 8 bases agree with TRBD2. CDR1 is MNHNS, CDR2 SASEGT, per germline. The ends lost 5 bases at V and 4 bases at J; junction bases unmatched: 4. The CDR3 loop spans 13 amino acids. This chain's CDR3 is CASSTSGFYEQYF. The CDR3 DNA reads TGTGCCAGCAGTACTAGCGGATTTTACGAGCAGTACTTC.

In its sample, this clonotype was seen many times. The V gene is TRBV2, the J gene TRBJ2-1; D is perhaps TRBD2 (5 bases). Per the germline V gene, CDR1 is SNHLY and CDR2 is FYNNEI. The CDR3 is made up of 11 amino acids. The V end lost 11 bases, the J end lost 6 bases, and 11 bases lay between the germline ends. Written as DNA, the CDR3 is TGTGCCGCCCGTCGGGGCAATGAGCAGTTCTTC. Its translation: CAARRGNEQFF.

Comment on this clonotype: A much larger clonotype is one base distant, so this may be a read error. The chain couples TRBV14 to TRBJ2-7; 10 nucleotides agree with TRBD2. Germline V gene lookup returns CDR1 SGHDN and CDR2 FVKESK. The CDR3 contains 16 residues. The V gene end was trimmed by 1 base and the J gene end by 4 bases; junction bases not matched to a gene: 7. CDR3 nucleotide sequence: TGTGCCAGCAGCCAAGGCATCCTAGCGGGAGAATACGAGCAGTACTTC. This gives the protein CASSQGILAGEYEQYF.

This clonotype was recorded at least ten times. The rearrangement joins TRBV28 to TRBJ2-3; D might be TRBD2 (6 bases). Trimming took 3 bases from V and 7 from J, leaving 17 bases between them. This CDR3 is built from 15 residues. Germline V gene data show CDR1 as MDHEN and CDR2 as SYDVKM. CDR3 sequence (DNA): TGTGCCAGCAGTTTGGCGGGGAACGTCGTAAATACGCAGTATTTT. Translation gives CASSLAGNVVNTQYF.

This chain links TRBV20-1 with TRBJ2-3; D is perhaps TRBD2 (5 bases). Looked up from germline, CDR1 is DFQATT and CDR2 is SNEGSKA (reference sequence). The length of the CDR3 is 10 residues. Between the trimmed V and J ends, which lost 7 bases and 6 bases, there was a span of 8 bases. CDR3 loop: CSVPGDTQYF. The CDR3, as DNA: TGCAGTGTCCCGGGGGATACGCAGTATTTT.

Many counts were recorded for this clonotype. The chain carries TRBV7-2 and TRBJ2-7; 9 positions match TRBD2. Trimming at V came to 1 base and at J to 7 bases, leaving 8 bases not matched to a gene. Germline CDR1 SGHTA, CDR2 FQGNSA. The CDR3 has 15 amino acids. CDR3 region: CASSLVTLAGQEQYF. Written as DNA, the CDR3 is TGTGCCAGCAGCTTAGTGACACTAGCGGGCCAAGAGCAGTACTTC.

The V call is TRBV19, the J call TRBJ1-5; weak D call: TRBD1 (5 bases). The CDR3 covers 14 residues. The germline V and J ends were trimmed by 3 bases and 3 bases, with 9 bases remaining between them. The germline V gene encodes CDR1 LNHDA and CDR2 SQIVND (reference sequence). The CDR3 here is CASSILTANQPQHF. The CDR3 DNA sequence: TGTGCCAGTAGTATTCTGACAGCCAATCAGCCCCAGCATTTT.

This clonotype showed up just a few times. The chain has TRBV2 and TRBJ2-1, with D perhaps matching TRBD2 (5 bases). CDR1 SNHLY and CDR2 FYNNEI come from the germline V gene. The CDR3 has 11 amino acids. Trimming stripped 7 bases from V and 5 bases from J, with 6 bases between. The CDR3 DNA sequence: TGTGCCAGCAAACTAGACAATGAGCAGTTCTTC. This codes for CASKLDNEQFF.

In regard to this clonotype: A much larger clone differs by one base, so this may be a read error. The J gene is TRBJ2-1, the V gene TRBV11-1; possibly TRBD2 for D (5 bases). CDR1 and CDR2 from the germline V gene are SGHAT and FQDESV (reference sequence). CDR3 size: 17 residues. The CDR3 DNA follows: TGTGCCAGCAGCTTAGTGCCAGCGGCCCCCTCCTACAGTGAGCAGTTCTTC. Amino acids: CASSLVPAAPSYSEQFF.

This clonotype was recorded at least ten times. The chain has TRBV12-3 or TRBV12-4 and TRBJ1-5; TRBD1 matches at 7 bases. The CDR3 runs to 18 residues. Germline trimming cut 7 bases from V and 1 base from J; bases unmatched to any gene: 16. The CDR3 loop is CASKVSAGGIGSNQPQHF. The CDR3 DNA follows: TGTGCCAGCAAGGTTTCCGCAGGGGGTATTGGGAGCAATCAGCCCCAGCATTTT.

The chain carries TRBV6-1 and TRBJ2-1, with 7 bases aligning to TRBD1. This CDR3 spans 15 amino acids. V gave up 6 bases and J gave up 6 bases; unmatched junction bases: 11. Germline assignment: CDR1 MNHNS and CDR2 SASEGT. Written as DNA, the CDR3 is TGTGCCAGCAGCTCGGACAGGCTTGAAGTCAATGAGCAGTTCTTC. This gives the protein CASSSDRLEVNEQFF.